The 5 T cell receptor beta chains in this list originate from one sample, sequenced in a study of OX40 agonist ivuxolimab in advanced cancers. Clones were sequenced by immunoSEQ multiplex PCR, and TCRdb holds only the in-frame ones, with some missing. This sample has 72,000 or so clones, with approximately 92% found just once. Here the sequenced sample was CD4+ or CD8+ T cells sorted from blood, taken in a trial of the OX40 agonist ivuxolimab. The receptors derive from an adult with an advanced solid tumor such as melanoma, head and neck, liver or kidney cancer.

The chain recombines TRBV2 with TRBJ2-2; 7 bases fit TRBD1. This CDR3 spans 15 amino acids. Germline V gene lookup returns CDR1 SNHLY and CDR2 FYNNEI. The trim removed 7 bases at V and 3 bases at J, leaving 8 bases unmatched. CDR3 loop: CASNPDRADTGELFF. The DNA of the CDR3 is TGTGCCAGCAACCCCGACAGGGCGGACACCGGGGAGCTGTTTTTT.

The rearrangement uses TRBV7-9 and TRBJ2-2, with 9 bases lining up with TRBD1. From germline, CDR1 is SEHNR and CDR2 FQNEAQ (reference sequence). This CDR3 has 16 amino acids. Unmatched junction bases numbered 12, after V lost 4 bases and J lost 9 bases. The CDR3 is CASSSTGGHGVRELFF. The CDR3 DNA follows: TGTGCCAGCAGCTCGACAGGGGGACATGGGGTCCGGGAGCTGTTTTTT. Full variable domain (missing parts from reference TRBV7-9 and TRBJ2-2): DTGVSQNPRHKITKRGQNVTFRCDPISEHNRLYWYRQTLGQGPEFLTYFQNEAQLEKSRLLSDRFSAERPKGSFSTLEIQRTEQGDSAMYLCASSSTGGHGVRELFFGEGSRLTVL.

The chain recombines TRBV11-3 with TRBJ2-7, with TRBD1 matching over 7 bases. The V segment lost 4 bases and the J segment 2 bases; nucleotides outside the gene matches: 2. The CDR3 runs 13 residues. The V gene's germline CDR1 is SGHNT and CDR2 YENEEA. In DNA, the CDR3 is TGTGCCAGCAGCTGGGGGACAGCCTACGAGCAGTACTTC. Its translation is CASSWGTAYEQYF.

J is TRBJ2-7 and V is TRBV20-1; no reliable D call. Germline lookup yields CDR1 DFQATT and CDR2 SNEGSKA (reference sequence). The CDR3 spans 10 residues. Between the trimmed V and J ends, which lost 5 bases and 5 bases, there was a span of 7 bases. In nucleotides, the CDR3 is TGCAGTGCTTTTCAAGACGAGCAGTACTTC. Translation: CSAFQDEQYF.

Only one count was recorded for this clone. The CDR3 loop reads CASSPGGPSNQPQHF. CDR3 DNA: TGTGCCAGCTCACCTGGAGGACCCAGCAATCAGCCCCAGCATTTT. The V gene is TRBV18, the J gene TRBJ1-5; no clear D gene. Germline-derived CDR1 and CDR2 are KGHSH and LQKENI. CDR3 size: 15 residues. V was clipped by 3 bases and J by 1 base, with 10 bases between them.